This T cell receptor beta chain comes out of a study of Tregs in tolerant kidney transplant recipients (dated by TCRdb to about 2019). The study in broad terms: Before combined kidney and bone marrow transplantation, this study identified donor-specific regulatory T cells using TCRbeta sequencing and then followed those same cells after transplant.

Overall study results and their limits: Donor-specific Treg expansion exceeded global Treg expansion in tolerant patients, suggesting antigen-driven rather than nonspecific expansion. Biological reproducibility was not examined directly, but technical replication error appeared to be minimal. The study was limited by small patient numbers, and the findings need validation in larger populations and under other immunosuppression protocols. Expanding Tregs with activated donor B cells appeared to identify the most biologically relevant and donor-specific TCRbeta repertoire. For some patients the PCR primers changed over time, which made it impossible to compare the samples from those patients at the nucleotide level.

For TCRbeta CDR3 sequencing, genomic DNA from the sorted cells was extracted using the QIAGEN DNeasy Blood and Tissue Kit. High-throughput TCRbeta CDR3 sequencing was carried out commercially through immunoSEQ, with PCR amplification with bias correction and internal controls included. Processing in the source paper ran as follows. Unique productive TCRbeta sequences were defined by CDR3 nucleotide sequence when primers matched and otherwise by CDR3 amino acid sequence together with Vbeta and Jbeta genes. To correct for sorting error, sequences found in more than one sorted population at a frequency ratio of 2:1 or less were discarded, and the remaining shared sequences were assigned to the population with the higher frequency. A sequence counted as donor-reactive if, in CFSE-low cells, the sequence had a frequency of at least 0.01% and was expanded at least 5-fold compared with unstimulated cells. Repertoire divergence was quantified by Jensen-Shannon divergence using the top 100 TCRbeta sequences ranked by frequency. For samples with multiple sequencing runs, sorting error was corrected in each run separately before the runs were combined. TCRdb obtained this table from immuneACCESS and retained in-frame rearrangements with V and J assigned. These tables miss some clones; where compared with another copy, unresolved V genes account for less than half of the shortfall, and the remainder is unexplained. V, J and clone size reflect that table, while D and trimming were determined from the DNA. Across this sample there are around 86,000 clones, with 91% seen only once. Clones ranked in the top ten supply around 1.5% of the sample.

The germline V gene supplies CDR1 MGHRA and CDR2 YSYEKL. The CDR3, cysteine through phenylalanine, is 18 amino acids long. Kept here is only the CDR3 DNA, which spans 54 bases and is read in frame from base 1. V ends up 4 bases short and J 2 bases short, with an unmatched junction base count of 10. Related donors were used in the transplants with nonmyeloablative bone marrow transplantation, and mixed chimerism was transient in the human trials. Unstimulated Tregs (CD4+CD25+CD127-), CD4+ non-Tregs (CD4+CD25-), CD4 and CD8 cells were FACS-sorted from thawed PBMCs. The patients were a handful of recipients of combined kidney and bone marrow transplants from the ITN036ST trial, and samples were available only for these trial subjects. Healthy control blood was processed to PBMCs by Ficoll density gradient and cryopreserved, and patient PBMCs were collected before and after transplant. Comment on this clone: Its target antigen remains unknown. No quality values exist for individual bases; no much larger clone is one base distant.

Sample: CD4+ T cells from blood (PBMCs), taken 24 months after the transplant. Recombination linked TRBV4-1 to TRBJ1-3, with TRBD1 identical over 11 junction bases. This TCR was sampled from a human patient who received a combined kidney and bone marrow transplant. After transplantation, some T cells may belong to the graft donor instead of the recipient. The DNA sequence is given as TGCGCCAGCAGCCCGGGACAGGGGGTTATGGGGCCTGGAAACACCATATATTTT. The encoded protein is CASSPGQGVMGPGNTIYF.